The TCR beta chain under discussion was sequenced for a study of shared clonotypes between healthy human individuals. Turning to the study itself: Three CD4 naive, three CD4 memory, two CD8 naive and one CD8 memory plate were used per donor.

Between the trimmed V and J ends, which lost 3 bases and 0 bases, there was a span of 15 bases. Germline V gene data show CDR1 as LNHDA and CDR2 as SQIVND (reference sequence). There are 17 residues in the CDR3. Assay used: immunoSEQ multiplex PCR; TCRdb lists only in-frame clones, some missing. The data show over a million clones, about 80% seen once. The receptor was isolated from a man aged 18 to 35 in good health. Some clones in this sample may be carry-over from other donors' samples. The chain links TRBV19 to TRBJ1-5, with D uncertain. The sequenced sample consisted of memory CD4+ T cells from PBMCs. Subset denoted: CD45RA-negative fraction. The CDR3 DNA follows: TGTGCCAGTAGTATTTATGCAGCTATCTATAGCAATCAGCCCCAGCATTTT. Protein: CASSIYAAIYSNQPQHF.